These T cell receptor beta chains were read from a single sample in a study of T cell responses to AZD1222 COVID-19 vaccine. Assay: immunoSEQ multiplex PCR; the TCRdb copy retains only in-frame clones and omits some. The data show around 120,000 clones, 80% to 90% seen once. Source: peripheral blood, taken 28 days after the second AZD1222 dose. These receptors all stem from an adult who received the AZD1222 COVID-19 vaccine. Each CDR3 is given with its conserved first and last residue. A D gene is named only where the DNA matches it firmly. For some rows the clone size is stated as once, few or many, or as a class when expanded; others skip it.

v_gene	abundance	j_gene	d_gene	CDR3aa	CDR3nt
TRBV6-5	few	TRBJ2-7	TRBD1	CASSYSRNRGQQYF	TGTGCCAGCAGTTACTCTCGGAACAGGGGGCAGCAGTACTTC
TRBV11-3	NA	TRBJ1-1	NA	CASSSHREGNTEAFF	TGTGCCAGCAGCTCTCACAGGGAGGGGAACACTGAAGCTTTCTTT
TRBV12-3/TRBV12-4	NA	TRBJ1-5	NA	CASTESGQPQHF	TGTGCCAGCACAGAGAGCGGTCAGCCCCAGCATTTT
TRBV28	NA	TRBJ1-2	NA	CASSAGWWLYTF	TGTGCCAGCAGTGCGGGGTGGTGGCTCTACACCTTC
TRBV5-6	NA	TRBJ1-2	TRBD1	CASSFGQGGGYGYTF	TGTGCCAGCAGCTTTGGACAGGGTGGGGGATATGGCTACACCTTC
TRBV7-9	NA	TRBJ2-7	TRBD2	CASSHSGVKQSYEQYF	TGTGCCAGCAGCCACAGCGGGGTAAAACAGTCCTACGAGCAGTACTTC
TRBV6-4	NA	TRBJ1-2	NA	CASRNDVRASYTF	TGTGCCAGCAGAAACGACGTTCGGGCAAGCTACACCTTC
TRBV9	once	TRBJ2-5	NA	CASSYFRRRKRETQYF	TGTGCCAGCAGCTACTTCCGGCGTCGGAAGAGGGAGACCCAGTACTTC
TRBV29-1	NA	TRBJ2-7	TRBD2	CSVVRASGRYEQYF	TGCAGCGTTGTCCGGGCTAGCGGGAGGTACGAGCAGTACTTC
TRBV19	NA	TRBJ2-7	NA	CASRDSHYEQYF	TGTGCCAGTCGGGACTCCCACTACGAGCAGTACTTC
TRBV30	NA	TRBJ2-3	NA	CALQGSTDTQYF	TGTGCCCTACAGGGATCCACAGATACGCAGTATTTT
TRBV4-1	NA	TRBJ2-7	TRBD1	CASSRERDRGSYEQYF	TGCGCCAGCAGCCGCGAGAGGGACAGGGGGTCCTACGAGCAGTACTTC
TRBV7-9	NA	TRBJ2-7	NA	CASSSAGVTYEQYF	TGTGCCAGCAGCTCAGCAGGGGTTACCTACGAGCAGTACTTC
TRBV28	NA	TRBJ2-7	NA	CASSFRQISYEQYF	TGTGCCAGCAGTTTTCGACAGATCTCCTACGAGCAGTACTTC
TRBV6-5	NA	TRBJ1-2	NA	CASSPRGGNYGYTF	TGTGCCAGCAGTCCCCGAGGTGGTAACTATGGCTACACCTTC
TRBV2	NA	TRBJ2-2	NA	CASRLGLGVRELFF	TGTGCCAGCAGGTTGGGGCTGGGGGTGAGGGAGCTGTTTTTT
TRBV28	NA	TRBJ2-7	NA	CASSFGQAYEQYF	TGTGCCAGCAGTTTCGGGCAGGCCTACGAGCAGTACTTC
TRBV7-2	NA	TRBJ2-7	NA	CASSRLQGGVGEQYF	TGTGCCAGCAGTCGACTACAGGGAGGGGTGGGCGAGCAGTACTTC
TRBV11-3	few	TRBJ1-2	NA	CASSRTGGYTF	TGTGCCAGCTCCAGGACTGGTGGCTACACCTTC
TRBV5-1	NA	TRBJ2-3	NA	CASSIETGSDTQYF	TGCGCCAGCAGCATCGAGACAGGATCAGATACGCAGTATTTT
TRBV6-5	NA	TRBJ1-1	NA	CASSSNARTVNTEAFF	TGTGCCAGCAGTTCCAACGCACGGACGGTGAACACTGAAGCTTTCTTT
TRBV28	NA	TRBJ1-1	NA	CASSLRQSPEAFF	TGTGCCAGCAGTTTGAGGCAGTCCCCTGAAGCTTTCTTT
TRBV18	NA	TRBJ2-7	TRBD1	CASSPSGQGESEQYF	TGTGCCAGCTCACCATCTGGACAGGGCGAGTCCGAGCAGTACTTC
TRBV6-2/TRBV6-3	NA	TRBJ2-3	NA	CASSSAFGGADTQYF	TGTGCCAGCAGTTCGGCCTTTGGGGGCGCAGATACGCAGTATTTT
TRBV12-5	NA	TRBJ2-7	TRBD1	CASGLVLGSGTALPEQYF	TGTGCTAGTGGTTTGGTACTTGGATCCGGGACAGCCCTCCCCGAGCAGTACTTC
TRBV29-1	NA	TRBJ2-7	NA	CSVGNSYEQYF	TGCAGCGTTGGTAATTCCTACGAGCAGTACTTC
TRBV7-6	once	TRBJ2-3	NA	CASSSTDTQYF	TGTGCCAGCAGCTCGACAGATACGCAGTATTTT
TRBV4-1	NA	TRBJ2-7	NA	CASSQGSGRTYEQYF	TGCGCCAGCAGCCAAGGTTCCGGCAGAACCTACGAGCAGTACTTC
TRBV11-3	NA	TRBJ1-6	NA	CASSPGQGNSPLHF	TGTGCCAGCAGCCCGGGGCAGGGAAATTCACCCCTCCACTTT
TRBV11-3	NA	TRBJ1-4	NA	CASSPKPQNEKLFF	TGTGCCAGCAGCCCCAAGCCTCAGAATGAAAAACTGTTTTTT
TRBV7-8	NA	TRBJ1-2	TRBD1	CASSAGQGVANYGYTF	TGTGCCAGCAGCGCCGGACAGGGAGTGGCTAACTATGGCTACACCTTC
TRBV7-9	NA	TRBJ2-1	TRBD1	CASSLPGQGRNEQFF	TGTGCCAGCAGTTTACCGGGACAGGGTAGGAATGAGCAGTTCTTC
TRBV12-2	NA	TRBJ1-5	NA	CASRLAGRGARIDSNQPQHF	TGTGCAAGTCGCTTAGCGGGCCGGGGGGCTCGAATAGATAGCAATCAGCCCCAGCATTTT
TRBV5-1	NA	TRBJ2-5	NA	CASSLAGQKETQYF	TGCGCCAGCAGCTTGGCCGGGCAAAAAGAGACCCAGTACTTC
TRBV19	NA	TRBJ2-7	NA	CASSIGGSSYEQYF	TGTGCCAGTAGTATAGGAGGGTCCTCCTACGAGCAGTACTTC